This TCR beta chain originates from a study of T-cell reconstitution after alpha-beta-depleted transplantation in children. There are 16 residues in the CDR3. After removal of 3 bases from V and 5 bases from J, the junction contained 9 bases not matched to a gene. Per the germline V gene, CDR1 is MNHEY and CDR2 is SMNVEV (reference sequence). Preparation of the TCRbeta library was carried out with unique molecular identifiers. TCRdb fed the PCR reads into MiXCR, producing one record per CDR3 protein. The repertoire holds some 240,000 distinct CDR3 sequences, with approximately 9.7% as singletons. The TCR comes from a human donor who donated a stem cell graft to a child with SCID. This specimen consisted of PBMCs from the stem cell graft donor, obtained from the stem cell graft. The chain has TRBV27 and TRBJ1-1; TRBD1 matches at 10 bases. CDR3 nucleotides: TGTGCCAGCAGTTTTGGCCCCGGGACAGGGGAGACTGAAGCTTTCTTT. Protein: CASSFGPGTGETEAFF.